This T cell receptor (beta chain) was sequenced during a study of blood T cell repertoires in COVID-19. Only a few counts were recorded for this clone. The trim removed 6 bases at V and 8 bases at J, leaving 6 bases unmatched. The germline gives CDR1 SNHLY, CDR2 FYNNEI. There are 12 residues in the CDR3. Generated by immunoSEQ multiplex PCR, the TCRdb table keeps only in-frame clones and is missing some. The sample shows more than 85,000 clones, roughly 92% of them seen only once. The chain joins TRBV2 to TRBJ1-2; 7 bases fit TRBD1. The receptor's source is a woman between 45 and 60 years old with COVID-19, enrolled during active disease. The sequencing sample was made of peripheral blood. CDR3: CASSLTGTGYTF. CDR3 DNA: TGTGCCAGCAGCCTGACAGGGACCGGCTACACCTTC.